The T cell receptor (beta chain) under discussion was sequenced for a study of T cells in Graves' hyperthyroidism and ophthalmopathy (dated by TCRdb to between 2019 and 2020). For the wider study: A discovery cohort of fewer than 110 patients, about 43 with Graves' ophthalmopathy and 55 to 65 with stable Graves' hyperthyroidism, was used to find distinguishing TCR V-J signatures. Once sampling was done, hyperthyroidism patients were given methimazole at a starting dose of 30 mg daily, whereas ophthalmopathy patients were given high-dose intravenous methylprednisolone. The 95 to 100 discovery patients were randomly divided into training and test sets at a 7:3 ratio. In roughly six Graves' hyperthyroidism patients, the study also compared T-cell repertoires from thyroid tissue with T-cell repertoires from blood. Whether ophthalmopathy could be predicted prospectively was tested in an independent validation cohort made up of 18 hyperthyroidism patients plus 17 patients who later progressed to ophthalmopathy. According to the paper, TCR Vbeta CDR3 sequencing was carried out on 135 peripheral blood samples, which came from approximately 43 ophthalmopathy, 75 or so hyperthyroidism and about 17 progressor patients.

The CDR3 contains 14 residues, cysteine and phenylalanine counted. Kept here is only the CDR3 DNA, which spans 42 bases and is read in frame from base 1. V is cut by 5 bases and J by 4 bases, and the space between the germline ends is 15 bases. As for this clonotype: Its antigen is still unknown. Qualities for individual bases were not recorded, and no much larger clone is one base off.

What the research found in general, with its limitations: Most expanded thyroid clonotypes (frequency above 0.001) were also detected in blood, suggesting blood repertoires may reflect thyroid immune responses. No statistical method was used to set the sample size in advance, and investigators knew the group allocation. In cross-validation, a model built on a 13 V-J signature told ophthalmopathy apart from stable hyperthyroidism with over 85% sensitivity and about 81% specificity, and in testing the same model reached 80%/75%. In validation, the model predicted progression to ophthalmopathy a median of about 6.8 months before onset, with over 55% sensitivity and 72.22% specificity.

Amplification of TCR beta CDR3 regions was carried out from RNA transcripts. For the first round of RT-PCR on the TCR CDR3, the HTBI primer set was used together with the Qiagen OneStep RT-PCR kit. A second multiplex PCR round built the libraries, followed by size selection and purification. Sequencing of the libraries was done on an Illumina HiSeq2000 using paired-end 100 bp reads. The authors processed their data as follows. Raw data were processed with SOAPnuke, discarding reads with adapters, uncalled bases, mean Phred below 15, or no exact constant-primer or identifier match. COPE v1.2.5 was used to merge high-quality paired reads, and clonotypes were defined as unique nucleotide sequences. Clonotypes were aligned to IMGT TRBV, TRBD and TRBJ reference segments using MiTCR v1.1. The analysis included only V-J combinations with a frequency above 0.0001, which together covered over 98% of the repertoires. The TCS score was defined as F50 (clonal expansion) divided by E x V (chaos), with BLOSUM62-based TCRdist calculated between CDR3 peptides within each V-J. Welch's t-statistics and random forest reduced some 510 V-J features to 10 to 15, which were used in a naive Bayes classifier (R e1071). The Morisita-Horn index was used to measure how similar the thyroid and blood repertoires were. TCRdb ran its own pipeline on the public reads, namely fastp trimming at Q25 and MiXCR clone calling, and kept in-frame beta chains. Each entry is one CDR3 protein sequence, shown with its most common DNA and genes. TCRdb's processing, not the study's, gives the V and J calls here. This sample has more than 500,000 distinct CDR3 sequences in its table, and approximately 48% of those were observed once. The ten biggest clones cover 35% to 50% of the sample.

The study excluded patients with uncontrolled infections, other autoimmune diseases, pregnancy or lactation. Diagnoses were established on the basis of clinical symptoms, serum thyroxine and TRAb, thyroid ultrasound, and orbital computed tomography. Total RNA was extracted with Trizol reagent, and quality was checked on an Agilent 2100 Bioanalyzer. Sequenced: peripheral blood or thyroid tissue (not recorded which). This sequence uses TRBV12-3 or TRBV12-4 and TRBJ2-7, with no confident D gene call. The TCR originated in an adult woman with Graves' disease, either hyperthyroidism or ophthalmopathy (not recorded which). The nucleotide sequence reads TGTGCCAGCAGTCCTCAGCCCGGCACTTACGAGCAGTACTTC. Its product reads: CASSPQPGTYEQYF.